There are a few counts of the clone carrying this T cell receptor (beta chain). Then a second PCR, running about 6 to 12 cycles, was carried out with a sample-barcoded 5' primer and a J-beta primer mix. MiXCR, applied by TCRdb to the 5' RACE reads, yields one record per CDR3 protein. The sample contains some 1.4 million distinct CDR3 sequences, roughly 45% of which appear only once. These data originate in a study of blood T cells in healthy people across ages. The V end was cut by 3 bases, the J end by 8 bases, with 16 bases between. The CDR3 contains 14 residues. The sequenced sample was blood. The V call is TRBV12-3 or TRBV12-4, the J call TRBJ1-2; D not certain. The source of this sequence is a woman younger than 35 in good health. Written as DNA, the CDR3 is TGTGCCAGCAGTTTGGGTCCCGTAATGGGGGGCTACACCTTC. This encodes CASSLGPVMGGYTF.